The 6 T cell receptor beta chains in this list originate from one sample, sequenced in a study of T-cell reconstitution after alpha-beta-depleted transplantation in children listed by TCRdb under 2016. The library was generated by PCR. For sequencing, an Illumina HiSeq 2500 was employed. Molecular barcoding was employed in the preparation of TCR libraries, with unique molecular identifiers being used to normalize TCRbeta repertoire quantification. The raw public reads went through TCRdb reprocessing: fastp at Q25, MiXCR clone calling, in-frame beta chains kept. Here each entry gathers all rows of one CDR3 protein and keeps the most common genes and DNA. The sample table lists about 230,000 distinct CDR3 sequences, roughly a tenth of them with a count of one. In total, the top ten clones hold 5% to 7% of the sample. Sequencing was performed on PBMCs from the stem cell graft donor, taken from the stem cell graft. Every receptor here comes from a human donor who donated a stem cell graft to a child with acute lymphoblastic leukemia.

As for this clonotype: One base away lies a much larger clone, so this may be a sequencing read error. The missing conserved phenylalanine or tryptophan at the end of this CDR3 makes a read error likely. The genes are TRBV7-2 and TRBJ2-6; no clear D. The germline V gene encodes CDR1 SGHTA and CDR2 FQGNSA. Trimming removed 3 bases from V and 2 bases from J, with 2 bases in between. The CDR3 covers 13 residues. The CDR3 DNA reads as TGTGCCAGCAGCTTTACTGGGGCCAACGTCCTGACTGTC. It specifies CASSFTGANVLTV.

At least ten counts were recorded for this clonotype. This chain joins TRBV20-1 and TRBJ2-1, with 10 bases that match TRBD2. The CDR3 spans 15 residues. V lost 5 bases and J lost 5; bases outside the gene matches: 9. Looked up from germline, CDR1 is DFQATT and CDR2 is SNEGSKA (reference sequence). The CDR3 DNA reads as TGCAGTGCTCCTCTTAGCGGGGGGATGAACAATGAGCAGTTCTTC. It is translated as CSAPLSGGMNNEQFF.

This clonotype was seen repeatedly, ten times or more. The chain recombines TRBV29-1 with TRBJ2-2, with D possibly TRBD1 on 5 matching bases. V was pared by 7 bases and J by 6 bases, with 15 bases between. The CDR3 sequence is 13 residues long. Germline assignment: CDR1 SQVTM and CDR2 ANQGSEA. The CDR3 DNA is TGCAGCGGAACTGCCACAGGTGCCGGGGAGCTGTTTTTT. This sequence encodes CSGTATGAGELFF.

The chain couples TRBV12-3 or TRBV12-4 to TRBJ1-2, with D possibly being TRBD1 (5 bases). V was cut by 5 bases and J by 6 bases, with 19 bases left in between. The CDR3 is 15 amino acids. The CDR3 sequence: CASSPRSTVMDGYTF. The DNA of the CDR3 is TGTGCCAGCAGTCCTAGATCGACAGTAATGGATGGCTACACCTTC.

This clonotype was counted between two and nine times. The chain is built from TRBV5-1 and TRBJ2-1; D is unresolved. The CDR3 covers 15 residues. Trimming pared 4 bases from V and 6 bases from J, leaving 17 bases between. The germline gives CDR1 SGHRS, CDR2 YFSETQ. CDR3 sequence: CASSPASDAVNEQFF. Here the CDR3 DNA reads TGCGCCAGCAGCCCCGCCTCCGACGCAGTCAATGAGCAGTTCTTC.

Only a few counts were recorded for this clonotype. V and J are TRBV5-8 and TRBJ2-3; D not certain. The CDR3 has 11 amino acids. V gave up 3 bases and J gave up 15 bases, with 14 bases separating them. Germline-derived CDR1 and CDR2 are SGHTS and YDEGEE. The CDR3 region has the DNA TGTGCCAGCAGCTCGGAACTTGCGTGTTATTTT. It encodes CASSSELACYF.